The entry below gives a single T cell receptor beta chain sequence along with its context. The assay was immunoSEQ multiplex PCR, and TCRdb's table has in-frame clones only and misses some. In the table there are 250,000 to 300,000 clones, about 89% of which are singletons. The CDR3 is 14 amino acids. CDR1 and CDR2 from the germline V gene are LNHNV and YYDKDF (reference sequence). V lost 0 bases and J lost 6, with 12 bases in between. This specimen comes from a study of blood T cell repertoires in COVID-19. Each recovered donor of Cohort 3 presented with two negative PCRs, clearance, or symptom resolution.

V usage is TRBV15 and J usage is TRBJ2-7; D remains unclear. This TCR derives from a man aged 35-49 years who had recovered from COVID-19. The specimen was PBMCs or T cells enriched from blood (not recorded which). CDR3 sequence: CATSRDLAGFEQYF. The CDR3 DNA is TGTGCCACCAGCAGAGATCTGGCCGGGTTCGAGCAGTACTTC.